The clone carrying this T cell receptor beta chain was observed a few times. As yet, its antigen is unknown. These data belong to a study of cytomegalovirus exposure and HLA in healthy donors. Notes on the study in general: Despite most TCR sequences being rare, some public TCRs occurred in many donors. Cytomegalovirus status was reportedly diagnosed by the classifier with high specificity and sensitivity. It was 150 to 200 TCR beta chains that were listed as cytomegalovirus-associated.

The data were produced by immunoSEQ multiplex PCR, yet TCRdb's version contains in-frame clones alone and is incomplete. This table holds 160,000 or so clones, 85% found once. This CDR3 comprises 13 residues. V lost 5 bases and J lost 7, with 15 bases in between. The V gene's germline CDR1 is SGHAT and CDR2 FQNNGV. The V gene is TRBV11-2, the J gene TRBJ2-7, with D perhaps TRBD2 (5 bases). The receptor's source is a man younger than 45 in good health and CMV-seropositive. The specimen sequenced was PBMCs. CDR3 coding DNA: TGTGCCAGCAGCCCACTAGTCGAGCGGGAGCAGTACTTC. This gives the protein CASSPLVEREQYF.